These T cell receptor beta chains were read from a single sample in a study of blood T cells in healthy people across ages. TCRdb independently ran MiXCR on the 5' RACE reads; one entry per CDR3 protein. The table includes under 850,000 distinct CDR3 sequences, under 40% detected once. Material for sequencing was blood. Receptors originate from a man younger than 30 in good health. CDR3s include the opening cysteine and the closing phenylalanine or tryptophan. A D gene is named only where the DNA matches it firmly. Rows give clone size only sometimes, using once, few, many, or a class for an expanded clone.

size	D	V	J	DNA	CDR3
few	-	TRBV21-1	TRBJ2-7	TGTGCCAGCAGCAAAGGGTCTATGGGGACAGCTTACCCCTACGAGCAGTACTTC	CASSKGSMGTAYPYEQYF
-	-	TRBV7-2	TRBJ1-6	TGTGCCGGCAGCTTAGAGACTGATTCACCCCTCCACTTT	CAGSLETDSPLHF
many	-	TRBV5-5	TRBJ2-7	TGTGCCAGCAACCCGGGACTCTCGGGCTCCTACGAGCAGTACTTC	CASNPGLSGSYEQYF
few	TRBD1	TRBV7-8	TRBJ1-6	TGTGCCAGCAGCTCCTACAGGGGGGATTCACCCCTCCACTTT	CASSSYRGDSPLHF
few	-	TRBV27	TRBJ2-3	TGTGCCAGCAGCCCCCCCGGGACCGGAGATACGCAGTATTTT	CASSPPGTGDTQYF
many	-	TRBV20-1	TRBJ2-3	TGCAGTGCTAGAGATCGGACAGTTAGCACAGATACGCAGTATTTT	CSARDRTVSTDTQYF
-	-	TRBV6-2/TRBV6-3	TRBJ1-2	TGTGCCAGCAGTTCCGCGGGGTATGGCTACACCTTC	CASSSAGYGYTF
few	-	TRBV4-1	TRBJ2-1	TGCGCCAGCAGCCACGCAGGGTCGGATGAGCAGTTCTTC	CASSHAGSDEQFF
many	TRBD2	TRBV11-2	TRBJ2-3	TGTGCCAGCAGCCCCGGGACTAGCGGGGTGGGCACAGATACGCAGTATTTT	CASSPGTSGVGTDTQYF
-	-	TRBV2	TRBJ1-5	TGTGCCAGCAGCGGGGCGGGGGGCAATCAGCCCCAGCATTTT	CASSGAGGNQPQHF
many	-	TRBV6-2/TRBV6-3	TRBJ2-7	TGTGCCAGCAGTGAGGCATATGTTTACGAGCAGTACTTC	CASSEAYVYEQYF
-	-	TRBV5-1	TRBJ1-5	TGCGCCAGCAGCCCGACGGCCAGGGATGATCAGCCCCAGCATTTT	CASSPTARDDQPQHF
few	-	TRBV12-3/TRBV12-4	TRBJ2-1	TGTGCCAGCAGACCAGGGGCCGGGTCCTACAATGAGCAGTTCTTC	CASRPGAGSYNEQFF
many	TRBD2	TRBV20-1	TRBJ2-1	TGCAGTGTAAGGAGCGGGGCGTACAATGAGCAGTTCTTC	CSVRSGAYNEQFF
few	TRBD1	TRBV15	TRBJ2-1	TGTGCCACCAGCACCGGGTGGACAGGGCCCTACAATGAGCAGTTCTTC	CATSTGWTGPYNEQFF
few	TRBD1	TRBV29-1	TRBJ1-2	TGCAGCGTCGACAGGGATGGGGGTGGCTACACCTTC	CSVDRDGGGYTF
-	TRBD2	TRBV12-5	TRBJ2-3	TGTGCTAGTAGTAAGCGGGGGGCCCACACAGATACGCAGTATTTT	CASSKRGAHTDTQYF
-	TRBD2	TRBV11-2	TRBJ2-7	TGTGCCAGCTCGATCGGGACTAGCTCCTACGAGCAGTACTTC	CASSIGTSSYEQYF
many	-	TRBV9	TRBJ2-5	TGTGCCAGCAGCGTACCTCCGGGTGAGACCCAGTACTTC	CASSVPPGETQYF
many	-	TRBV5-1	TRBJ2-3	TGCGCCAGCAGCTTCGACAGACCAGACACAGATACGCAGTATTTT	CASSFDRPDTDTQYF
-	TRBD2	TRBV20-1	TRBJ2-3	TGCAGTGCTAGTCGGGGGGGAGACACAGATACGCAGTATTTT	CSASRGGDTDTQYF
-	TRBD1	TRBV20-1	TRBJ1-6	TGCAGTGCCAGGGACAGGGGAGCCCTATTGTCCTATAATTCACCCCTCCACTTT	CSARDRGALLSYNSPLHF
-	TRBD1	TRBV5-8	TRBJ2-3	TGTGCCAGCAGCTTGAGAGACAGGGTAGCCCCAGATACGCAGTATTTT	CASSLRDRVAPDTQYF
-	TRBD2	TRBV9	TRBJ2-3	TGTGCCAGCAGCGTAGCAGCTAGCGGGGCAGATACGCAGTATTTT	CASSVAASGADTQYF
few	-	TRBV10-3	TRBJ2-1	TGTGCCATCAGTGAAGGAAGAGACAATGAGCAGTTCTTC	CAISEGRDNEQFF
few	-	TRBV11-2	TRBJ2-3	TGTGCCAGCAGCCGTCACCGGGAGAGAGAGCGGGATACGCAGTATTTT	CASSRHRERERDTQYF
-	TRBD2	TRBV4-1	TRBJ2-3	TGCGCCAGCAGCCAAGGACTAGCGGGTCCCAGCACAGATACGCAGTATTTT	CASSQGLAGPSTDTQYF
-	TRBD2	TRBV9	TRBJ2-1	TGTGCCAGCACCCCCACTAGCGCAGTATACAATGAGCAGTTCTTC	CASTPTSAVYNEQFF
-	-	TRBV6-5	TRBJ1-2	TGTGCCAGCGGACAGAGTCCTAACTATGGCTACACCTTC	CASGQSPNYGYTF
many	-	TRBV12-3/TRBV12-4	TRBJ1-1	TGTGCCAGCAGTTTATGGGGGGAGAACACTGAAGCTTTCTTT	CASSLWGENTEAFF
-	TRBD2	TRBV6-5	TRBJ2-2	TGTGCCGTGAGCGGGGTGAACACCGGGGAGCTGTTTTTT	CAVSGVNTGELFF
few	TRBD1	TRBV7-9	TRBJ2-6	TGTGCCAGCAGGCAGACAGGGACTGGGGCCAACGTCCTGACTTTC	CASRQTGTGANVLTF
-	TRBD2	TRBV20-1	TRBJ2-3	TGCAGTGCTCGGGACCTAGCGGGCACAGATACGCAGTATTTT	CSARDLAGTDTQYF
-	-	TRBV20-1	TRBJ2-3	TGCAGTGCTAGGTTGTGGGGGGGCCCAACAGATACGCAGTATTTT	CSARLWGGPTDTQYF
-	-	TRBV24-1	TRBJ2-1	TGTGCCACCTCAAGGGGGGGGGCGTACAATGAGCAGTTCTTC	CATSRGGAYNEQFF
many	-	TRBV7-9	TRBJ2-7	TGTGCCAGCAGCTTAGCGAAGGTCAGGGACCGAACCCGTTCCTACGAGCAGTACTTC	CASSLAKVRDRTRSYEQYF
once	TRBD1	TRBV20-1	TRBJ1-2	TGCAGTGCTAGAGATAACGACAGGGGCAACTATGGCTACACCTTC	CSARDNDRGNYGYTF
few	-	TRBV12-3/TRBV12-4	TRBJ2-6	TGTGCCAGCACCTATGGGGCGGGTGGGGCCAACGTCCTGACTTTC	CASTYGAGGANVLTF
-	-	TRBV7-2	TRBJ2-3	TGTGCCAGCAGCTTAGCGGGGGGGGCCGTAGATACGCAGTATTTT	CASSLAGGAVDTQYF
many	-	TRBV4-3	TRBJ1-2	TGCGCCAGCAGCCAAGATCGTTCCGTTGGCTACACCTTC	CASSQDRSVGYTF
-	-	TRBV12-3/TRBV12-4	TRBJ1-5	TGTGCCAGCAGTTTATGGGGATATCAGCCCCAGCATTTT	CASSLWGYQPQHF
-	TRBD2	TRBV20-1	TRBJ2-3	TGCAGTGCTAGCCGCCGCAGCGGGGGGGAGAGTTCTAGCACAGATACGCAGTATTTT	CSASRRSGGESSSTDTQYF
-	TRBD1	TRBV2	TRBJ1-5	TGTGCCAGCAGACCCGACAGGGGCAATCAGCCCCTGCATTTT	CASRPDRGNQPLHF
-	-	TRBV20-1	TRBJ1-5	TGCAGTGCTCGTACAGGTAATAGCAATCAGCCCCAGCATTTT	CSARTGNSNQPQHF
-	-	TRBV5-1	TRBJ2-3	TGCGCCAGCAGAGGGGGTGCAGGCACAGATACGCAGTATTTT	CASRGGAGTDTQYF
many	TRBD2	TRBV4-2	TRBJ2-1	TGTGCCAGCAGCCAAGATTCTAGCGGGGGATACAATGAGCAGTTCTTC	CASSQDSSGGYNEQFF
few	-	TRBV6-2/TRBV6-3	TRBJ2-4	TGTGCCAGCGGTCCGGCGGGCGCCAAAAACATTCAGTACTTC	CASGPAGAKNIQYF
few	-	TRBV12-3/TRBV12-4	TRBJ1-1	TGTGCCAGCAGACAGACAGCTTTCACTGAAGCTTTCTTT	CASRQTAFTEAFF
few	-	TRBV12-3/TRBV12-4	TRBJ1-1	TGTGCCAGCAGTTCCGGCAGTATCCCTGAAGCTTTCTTT	CASSSGSIPEAFF
-	-	TRBV7-2	TRBJ1-1	TGTGCCAGCAGCGCAGGGTCTTTGAACACTGAAGCTTTCTTT	CASSAGSLNTEAFF
-	-	TRBV6-2/TRBV6-3	TRBJ2-7	TGTGCCAGCAGTTTTACAGGGTCCTACGAGCAGTACTTC	CASSFTGSYEQYF
-	-	TRBV15	TRBJ1-1	TGTGCCACCAGCAGAAACCCGACCGGGGGGCGAGCTTTCTTT	CATSRNPTGGRAFF
many	TRBD2	TRBV9	TRBJ2-1	TGTGCCAGCAGCACAGCGGGGCTCTACAATGAGCAGTTCTTC	CASSTAGLYNEQFF
many	-	TRBV5-1	TRBJ2-6	TGCGCCAGCAGCGACGGGAGCTCTGGGGCCAACGTCCTGACTTTC	CASSDGSSGANVLTF
-	-	TRBV7-2	TRBJ2-2	TGTGCCAGCAGCTTAGAGGGAAGGGAGCTGTTTTTT	CASSLEGRELFF
-	TRBD1	TRBV7-9	TRBJ2-1	TGTGCCAGCTCTCCTCGTTCCCATGTCAGGGGGAGTAGCGATGAGCAGTTCTTC	CASSPRSHVRGSSDEQFF
many	-	TRBV11-2	TRBJ2-7	TGTGCCAGCAGCTTACAACCGGACGTCAACGAGCAGTACTTC	CASSLQPDVNEQYF
-	-	TRBV7-2	TRBJ2-5	TGTGCCAGCAGCTCTAAAGCCCTTTGGGGAGAGACCCAGTACTTC	CASSSKALWGETQYF
-	TRBD2	TRBV13	TRBJ2-1	TGTGCCAGCAGCCCTCGACTAGCGGGGAGGAATGACCAGTTCTTC	CASSPRLAGRNDQFF
few	-	TRBV4-2	TRBJ1-4	TGTGCCAGCAGCCCACATGGGGGACCCGACTCACCTGAAAAACTGTTTTTT	CASSPHGGPDSPEKLFF